This TCR beta chain was sequenced in a study of T cell repertoires in cytomegalovirus infection. The wider study: Indications of both CMV infection and matching HLA type were provided by public TCR beta signatures. Findings of the study overall: Ex vivo, HLA-C-restricted CMV-specific TCR beta clonotypes prevailed over the rest of the response. Cumulative frequency of public TCR beta families picked out carriers of CMV plus the relevant HLA.

TCRdb reprocessed the reads with MiXCR, giving one entry per CDR3 protein. In the table there are 400,000 or so distinct CDR3 sequences, 15% to 20% of which are singletons. The CDR3 contains 14 residues. V was pared by 6 bases and J by 2 bases, with 11 bases between. The V gene's germline CDR1 is SGHTA and CDR2 FQGNSA. This clonotype occurred many times. Its antigen is still unknown. The V call is TRBV7-2, the J call TRBJ2-1, with a tentative D call TRBD2 (6 bases). The clonotype was recovered from a human donor in good health (CMV status not recorded). Some clones in this sample may be carry-over from other donors' samples. Input material: PBMCs. Written as DNA, the CDR3 is TGTGCCAGCAGACGGGACTTAACCTACAATGAGCAGTTCTTC. It specifies CASRRDLTYNEQFF.